This section outlines one TCR beta chain sequence together with its context. Its target is unknown. Unmatched junction bases numbered 12, after V lost 7 bases and J lost 4 bases. Germline-derived CDR1 and CDR2 are MDHEN and SYDVKM. This CDR3 is 15 amino acids long. This entry belongs to a study of T cells in Graves' hyperthyroidism and ophthalmopathy. Study details: The authors collected peripheral blood at initial diagnosis, before any treatment.

In patients aged 18 to 65, hyperthyroidism was newly diagnosed, with duration under 2 months. From 8.5 to 10 ml of fresh peripheral blood, PBMCs were isolated. Researchers took RNA transcripts and amplified the TCR beta CDR3 regions from them. The HTBI set primed first-round TCR CDR3 RT-PCR. One entry per CDR3 protein results from TCRdb running MiXCR on the multiplex PCR reads. Found here are hundreds of thousands of distinct CDR3 sequences, approximately 15% of them singletons; the top ten hold roughly 5.5%. The study's findings and limits: Patients with ophthalmopathy were separated from those with stable hyperthyroidism by a 13 V-J model.

V gene TRBV28 combines with J gene TRBJ1-2; TRBD1 aligns across 7 bases. The clonotype was recovered from a woman aged 25 to 45 with Graves' hyperthyroidism that later progressed to Graves' ophthalmopathy. Sequenced material: blood. The CDR3 sequence: CASNNDREGAYGYTF. For the CDR3, the DNA is TGTGCCAGCAATAACGACAGGGAAGGGGCCTATGGCTACACCTTC.